The T cell receptor (beta chain) under discussion was sequenced for a study of blood T cell repertoires in COVID-19. This CDR3 has 16 amino acids. Unmatched junction bases numbered 11, after V lost 3 bases and J lost 5 bases. Germline CDR1 SGHVS, CDR2 FQNEAQ. This clone has just one count. Sequencing was performed with immunoSEQ multiplex PCR; in TCRdb, only in-frame clones are kept and a portion is missing. Found here are tens of thousands of clones, approximately 91% of them singletons; the top ten hold roughly 29%. The chain combines TRBV7-8 with TRBJ2-3, with 7 bases aligning to TRBD1. This receptor was identified in a woman aged 70-85 years with active COVID-19. Sequencing was carried out using peripheral blood. The CDR3 region has the DNA TGTGCCAGCAGCTTTTTGGCTAGGGGGCTGGGAGATACGCAGTATTTT. It codes for CASSFLARGLGDTQYF.